The clone carrying this T cell receptor beta chain was counted a single time. Its antigen is not identified. This CDR3 has 14 residues. Germline V gives CDR1 MNHEY, CDR2 SVGAGI. Trimming took 6 bases from V and 0 from J; bases not matched to a gene: 4. Assay: immunoSEQ multiplex PCR; the TCRdb copy retains only in-frame clones and omits some. The table has fewer than 85,000 clones, approximately 80% seen once; the top ten hold 0.39%. The sample is drawn from a study of graft-versus-host responses after intestinal transplantation. Study outcomes and limitations: Detection of GvH clones occurred in recipient marrow, and some had their first appearance in ileum or blood.

This receptor was obtained from a human donor who was the organ donor for an intestinal transplant. V usage is TRBV6-5 and J usage is TRBJ1-1; 7 bases match TRBD1. Specimen: unstimulated CD4+ T cells sorted from spleen or lymph node cells, collected before transplant. The CDR3 loop reads CASRSDRVNTEAFF. The CDR3 DNA is TGTGCCAGCAGGTCAGACAGGGTGAACACTGAAGCTTTCTTT.